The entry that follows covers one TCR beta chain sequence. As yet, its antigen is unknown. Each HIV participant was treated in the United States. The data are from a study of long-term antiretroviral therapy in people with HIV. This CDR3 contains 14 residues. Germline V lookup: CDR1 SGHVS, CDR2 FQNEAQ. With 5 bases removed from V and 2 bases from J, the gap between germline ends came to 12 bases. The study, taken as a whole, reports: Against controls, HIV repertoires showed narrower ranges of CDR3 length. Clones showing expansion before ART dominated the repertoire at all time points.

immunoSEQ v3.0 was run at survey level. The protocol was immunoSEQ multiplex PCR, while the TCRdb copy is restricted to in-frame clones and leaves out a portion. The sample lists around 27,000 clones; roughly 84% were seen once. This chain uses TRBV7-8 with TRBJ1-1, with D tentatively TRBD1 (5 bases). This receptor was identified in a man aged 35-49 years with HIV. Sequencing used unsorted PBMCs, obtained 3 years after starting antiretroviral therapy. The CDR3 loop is CASSMEGANTEAFF. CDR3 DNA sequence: TGTGCCAGCAGCATGGAAGGGGCAAACACTGAAGCTTTCTTT.